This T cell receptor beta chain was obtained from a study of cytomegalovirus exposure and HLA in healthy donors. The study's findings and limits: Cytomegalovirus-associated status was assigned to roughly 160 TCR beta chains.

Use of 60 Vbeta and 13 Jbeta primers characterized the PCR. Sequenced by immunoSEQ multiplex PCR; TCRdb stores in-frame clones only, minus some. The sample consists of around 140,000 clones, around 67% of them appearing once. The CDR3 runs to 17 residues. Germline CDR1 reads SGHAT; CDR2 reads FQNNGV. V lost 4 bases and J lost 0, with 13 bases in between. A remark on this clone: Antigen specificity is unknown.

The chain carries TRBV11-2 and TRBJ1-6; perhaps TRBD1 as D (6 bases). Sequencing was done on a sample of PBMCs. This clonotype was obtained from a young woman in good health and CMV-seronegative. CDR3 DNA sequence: TGTGCCAGCAGCTCTGAAGGACAGAGCTCCTATAATTCACCCCTCCACTTT. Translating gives CASSSEGQSSYNSPLHF.